Following are 29 T cell receptor beta chains from one sample sequenced in a study of control samples from healthy donors and cancer patients (dated by TCRdb to 2019 to 2021). The protocol used for the library was the immunoSEQ multiplex PCR assay. Here the immuneACCESS table is served through TCRdb, limited to in-frame sequences with V and J called. Missing clones are a known gap in these copies; in checked studies unresolved V genes cover under half, and the rest lacks a known reason. This sample holds 80,000 or so clones; 94% were observed only once. Over 5% of the sample belongs to the ten largest clones. Sequencing was done on a sample of blood. All receptors derive from a woman aged 40 to 50 in good health.

The chain couples TRBV12-3 or TRBV12-4 to TRBJ1-2, with a possible D match to TRBD1 (5 bases). The CDR3 runs to 13 residues. V was cut by 3 bases and J by 2 bases, with 7 bases left in between. The CDR3 reads CASSFRQNYGYTF. In DNA form, the CDR3 reads TGTGCCAGCAGTTTTAGACAGAACTATGGCTACACCTTC.

V usage is TRBV5-6 and J usage is TRBJ1-1; possible D gene TRBD1, 6 bases. The V end lost 0 bases, the J end lost 10 bases, and 10 bases lay between the germline ends. The CDR3 has 12 amino acids. Germline CDR1 is SGHDT and CDR2 is YYEEEE. CDR3 nucleotides: TGTGCCAGCAGCTTGGGGAAGGGGGGAGCTTTCTTT. Its protein is CASSLGKGGAFF.

The chain is built from TRBV10-3 and TRBJ2-1; 9 bases map to TRBD2. The CDR3 loop spans 17 amino acids. Looked up from germline, CDR1 is ENHRY and CDR2 is SYGVKD. Unmatched junction bases numbered 19, after V lost 7 bases and J lost 9 bases. The DNA of the CDR3 is TGTGCCATCAAGGGTAGCGGGGGCTCCCGGAAAAGCAGTGAGCAGTTCTTC. It yields the protein CAIKGSGGSRKSSEQFF.

The chain uses TRBV20-1 and TRBJ2-7; D unresolved. The CDR3 consists of 10 residues. V lost 3 bases, J lost 6 bases, and 6 bases lay in between. Looked up from germline, CDR1 is DFQATT and CDR2 is SNEGSKA (reference sequence). In DNA form, the CDR3 reads TGCAGTGCTAGCCACGGCGAGCAGTACTTC. Its protein is CSASHGEQYF.

DNA for the CDR3: TGTGCCAGCAGCCAAGATTACCCCGGACAGGGGAGTGCAAAACTGTTTTTT. As protein: CASSQDYPGQGSAKLFF. The chain is built from TRBV3-1 (or the pseudogene TRBV3-2) and TRBJ1-4; 9 nucleotides match TRBD1. The germline CDR1 and CDR2 sequences are LGHDT and YNNKEL (reference sequence). CDR3 length: 17 amino acids. The V and J ends lost 0 bases and 10 bases, in that order; junction bases with no gene match: 12.

The chain joins TRBV5-4 to TRBJ1-2, with a possible D match to TRBD1 (6 bases). Germline-derived CDR1 and CDR2 are SGHNT and YYREEE (reference sequence). CDR3 length: 14 residues. Trimming pared 2 bases from V and 2 bases from J, leaving 10 bases between. CDR3 sequence (DNA): TGTGCCAGCAGCTTTGGGGGCCAGAACTATGGCTACACCTTC. It codes for CASSFGGQNYGYTF. Full variable domain (missing parts from reference TRBV5-4 and TRBJ1-2): ETGVTQSPTHLIKTRGQQVTLRCSSQSGHNTVSWYQQALGQGPQFIFQYYREEENGRGNFPPRFSGLQFPNYSSELNVNALELDDSALYLCASSFGGQNYGYTFGSGTRLTVV.

The genes are TRBV27 and TRBJ1-1; D is undetermined. V was pared by 7 bases and J by 1 base, with 19 bases between. CDR3 length equals 16 residues. The V gene's germline CDR1 is MNHEY and CDR2 SMNVEV (reference sequence). The DNA for the CDR3 is TGTGCCAGCACACCTCGGCGTCTAGTGGGGAACACTGAAGCTTTCTTT. This codes for CASTPRRLVGNTEAFF.

V usage is TRBV7-9 and J usage is TRBJ2-1; D not certain. The germline gives CDR1 SEHNR, CDR2 FQNEAQ (reference sequence). CDR3 length: 14 residues. Trimming pared 2 bases from V and 5 bases from J, leaving 10 bases between. CDR3 nucleotide sequence: TGTGCCAGCAGCTTACTGACACTAAACAATGAGCAGTTCTTC. Protein product: CASSLLTLNNEQFF.

This chain joins TRBV10-2 and TRBJ2-3; 10 bases are shared with TRBD2. The CDR3 is 15 amino acids. The V gene's germline CDR1 is WSHSY and CDR2 SAAADI. V lost 3 bases, J lost 6 bases, and 6 bases stayed unmatched. This chain's CDR3 is CASSDTSGVRDTQYF. CDR3 nucleotides: TGCGCCAGCAGTGACACTAGCGGGGTGAGGGATACGCAGTATTTT.

The chain links TRBV2 to TRBJ1-2, with a possible D match to TRBD1 (6 bases). CDR3 length: 16 amino acids. V lost 6 bases to trimming and J lost 3 bases, with 20 bases between them. Germline assignment: CDR1 SNHLY and CDR2 FYNNEI. Here the CDR3 DNA reads TGTGCCAGCAGCGCTAGGGGGTCGGTTGGGGACTATGGCTACACCTTC. This gives the protein CASSARGSVGDYGYTF.

The CDR3 protein is CASSFFRPEETQYF. CDR3 sequence (DNA): TGTGCCAGCAGTTTTTTTAGGCCCGAAGAGACCCAGTACTTC. The rearrangement joins TRBV6-5 to TRBJ2-5; D gene unclear. The CDR3 loop spans 14 amino acids. V dropped 4 bases and J dropped 3 bases, with 12 bases sitting between them. CDR1 is MNHEY and CDR2 is SVGAGI in the germline V gene.

This clone was detected once. V is TRBV27 and J is TRBJ1-3; D gene ambiguous. Looked up from germline, CDR1 is MNHEY and CDR2 is SMNVEV (reference sequence). V was cut by 10 bases and J by 5 bases, with 15 bases left in between. The CDR3 loop spans 13 amino acids. The CDR3 DNA reads as TGTGCCACCCGAGGGTCCGAACGAAACACCATATATTTT. This encodes CATRGSERNTIYF.

The chain links TRBV29-1 to TRBJ2-7; D not resolved. The ends were cut back, 6 bases at V and 0 bases at J, with 6 bases in the middle. Germline-derived CDR1 and CDR2 are SQVTM and ANQGSEA. The CDR3 extends over 11 amino acids. CDR3 residues: CSVKGSYEQYF. CDR3 nucleotides: TGCAGCGTCAAGGGCTCCTACGAGCAGTACTTC.

This CDR3 is CASSVVGQGDEQFF. CDR3 sequence (DNA): TGTGCCAGCAGCGTAGTGGGGCAGGGAGACGAGCAGTTCTTC. The chain uses TRBV9 and TRBJ2-1, with D perhaps matching TRBD1 or TRBD2 (5 bases each). The V and J ends lost 0 bases and 10 bases respectively, with 14 bases between them. The CDR3 runs to 14 residues. Germline lookup yields CDR1 SGDLS and CDR2 YYNGEE. Variable domain in full (rest from reference TRBV9 and TRBJ2-1): DSGVTQTPKHLITATGQRVTLRCSPRSGDLSVYWYQQSLDQGLQFLIQYYNGEERAKGNILERFSAQQFPDLHSELNLSSLELGDSALYFCASSVVGQGDEQFFGPGTRLTVL.

The rearrangement uses TRBV27 and TRBJ2-1, with 10 bases lining up with TRBD2. This CDR3 is built from 16 residues. V lost 0 bases and J lost 8; bases outside the gene matches: 7. Germline CDR1 is MNHEY and CDR2 is SMNVEV (reference sequence). CDR3 sequence reads: CASSLSGAGGPDEQFF. CDR3 sequence (DNA): TGTGCCAGCAGTTTATCGGGAGCGGGGGGGCCGGATGAGCAGTTCTTC.

The CDR3 protein is CASSFFTGDGYTF. CDR3 coding DNA: TGTGCCAGCAGTTTTTTTACAGGGGATGGCTACACCTTC. V and J are TRBV28 and TRBJ1-2; TRBD1 matches 7 bases. Germline V gene lookup returns CDR1 MDHEN and CDR2 SYDVKM. The CDR3 runs to 13 residues. J gave up 6 bases and V 3 bases, and 4 bases lay outside the gene matches.

The V gene is TRBV7-8, the J gene TRBJ1-1; a weak D match, TRBD1 (5 bases). CDR1 is SGHVS, CDR2 FQNEAQ, per germline. V lost 0 bases and J 3 bases, leaving 17 bases between the germline ends. The CDR3 is made up of 17 amino acids. The CDR3 region is CASSLARWGFGYTEAFF. The CDR3 nucleotides are TGTGCCAGCAGCTTAGCGCGTTGGGGGTTTGGGTACACTGAAGCTTTCTTT.

This sequence joins TRBV2 and TRBJ2-5; TRBD1 aligns across 7 bases. Germline V gene lookup returns CDR1 SNHLY and CDR2 FYNNEI. Trimming took 6 bases from V and 2 from J; bases not matched to a gene: 9. The length of the CDR3 is 15 residues. This chain's CDR3 is CASSSQGLMQETQYF. The CDR3 coding sequence is TGTGCCAGCAGCTCACAGGGGCTGATGCAAGAGACCCAGTACTTC. The whole variable domain, remainder taken from reference TRBV2 and TRBJ2-5, is EPEVTQTPSHQVTQMGQEVILRCVPISNHLYFYWYRQILGQKVEFLVSFYNNEISEKSEIFDDQFSVERPDGSNFTLKIRSTKLEDSAMYFCASSSQGLMQETQYFGPGTRLLVL.

CDR3 coding DNA: TGCGCCAGCAGTGACTACAGGGATAGGGATGGCTACACCTTC. Its translation: CASSDYRDRDGYTF. The V and J genes are TRBV10-1 and TRBJ1-2, with D possibly TRBD1 on 6 matching bases. Per germline, CDR1 WNHNN and CDR2 SYGVQD (reference sequence). Trimming took 3 bases from V and 6 from J, leaving 14 bases between them. This CDR3 region has 14 residues.

The chain uses TRBV24-1 and TRBJ2-3, with D possibly TRBD2 on 6 matching bases. Trimming cost V 9 bases and J 3 bases, with 15 bases left between them. The germline CDR1 and CDR2 sequences are KGHDR and SFDVKD. The CDR3 runs to 14 residues. The CDR3 region is CATGSSGSTDTQYF. CDR3 sequence (DNA): TGTGCCACCGGGTCGAGCGGGTCAACAGATACGCAGTATTTT.

The chain links TRBV6-5 to TRBJ1-1; the D gene is possibly TRBD1 (5 bases). Trimming stripped 3 bases from V and 1 base from J, with 6 bases between. The CDR3 has 13 amino acids. The germline V gene encodes CDR1 MNHEY and CDR2 SVGAGI. The CDR3 DNA reads as TGTGCCAGCAGTTATGGGGGGAACACTGAAGCTTTCTTT. This encodes CASSYGGNTEAFF.

This chain links TRBV15 with TRBJ2-5, with TRBD2 identical over 12 bases. The CDR3 is 17 amino acids. J was trimmed by 1 base and V by 6 bases; bases with no gene match: 9. CDR1 is LNHNV, CDR2 YYDKDF, per germline (reference sequence). This CDR3 reads CATRKDGTSGRQETQYF. CDR3 nucleotides: TGTGCCACCAGAAAAGATGGGACTAGCGGGCGCCAAGAGACCCAGTACTTC. Full variable domain (rest looked up from reference TRBV15 and TRBJ2-5): DAMVIQNPRYQVTQFGKPVTLSCSQTLNHNVMYWYQQKSSQAPKLLFHYYDKDFNNEADTPDNFQSRRPNTSFCFLDIRSPGLGDTAMYLCATRKDGTSGRQETQYFGPGTRLLVL.

V is TRBV7-8 and J is TRBJ2-7; D call uncertain. The V gene lost 0 bases and the J gene lost 2 bases, with 5 bases spanning the gap. This CDR3 is built from 13 residues. Germline V CDR1 and CDR2: SGHVS, FQNEAQ. CDR3 DNA: TGTGCCAGCAGCTTAGCCGCCACCTACGAGCAGTACTTC. Translation: CASSLAATYEQYF.

The table lists this clone with a count of one. V is TRBV2 and J is TRBJ2-7; TRBD2 aligns across 10 bases. The CDR3 sequence is 15 residues long. Trimming cost V 8 bases and J 1 base; bases outside gene matches: 8. In germline, CDR1 is SNHLY, CDR2 FYNNEI. CDR3 sequence (DNA): TGTGCCAGCTCTAGCCTAGCGGGAGTTTCCTACGAGCAGTACTTC. This gives the protein CASSSLAGVSYEQYF.

The genes are TRBV6-4 and TRBJ2-6, with unresolved D. V was shortened by 3 bases and J by 0 bases, with 12 bases between the two germline ends. Germline V lookup: CDR1 MRHNA, CDR2 SNTAGT. CDR3 length: 17 amino acids. CDR3 sequence: CASSELNSDSGANVLTF. CDR3 nucleotide sequence: TGTGCCAGCAGTGAACTAAACAGCGACTCTGGGGCCAACGTCCTGACTTTC.

J is TRBJ2-7 and V is TRBV5-1; TRBD1 matches at 9 bases. Losses at the gene ends were 5 bases for V and 5 bases for J; bases not matched to a gene: 8. CDR1 is SGHRS and CDR2 is YFSETQ in the germline V gene. The CDR3 runs to 14 residues. The CDR3 DNA sequence: TGCGCCAGCAGTTCGGGACAGGGTAACAACGAGCAGTACTTC. Protein sequence: CASSSGQGNNEQYF.

The chain is built from TRBV7-2 and TRBJ2-7, with 10 nucleotides matching TRBD2. Germline V lookup: CDR1 SGHTA, CDR2 FQGNSA. After removal of 4 bases from V and 2 bases from J, the junction contained 5 bases not matched to a gene. CDR3 size: 15 residues. CDR3 loop: CASSSLAGDAYEQYF. As DNA, the CDR3 is TGTGCCAGCAGCTCGCTAGCGGGAGACGCCTACGAGCAGTACTTC. The full variable domain, completed using reference TRBV7-2 and TRBJ2-7, is GAGVSQSPSNKVTEKGKDVELRCDPISGHTALYWYRQSLGQGLEFLIYFQGNSAPDKSGLPSDRFSAERTGGSVSTLTIQRTQQEDSAVYLCASSSLAGDAYEQYFGPGTRLTVT.

The V and J genes are TRBV4-1 and TRBJ2-1; maybe TRBD2 (7 bases). Per the germline V gene, CDR1 is MGHRA and CDR2 is YSYEKL. Trimming shortened V by 1 base and J by 0 bases, and 16 bases separated the two germline ends. This CDR3 contains 18 residues. CDR3 sequence reads: CASSQGRGGGFSYNEQFF. In nucleotides, the CDR3 is TGCGCCAGCAGCCAAGGGAGGGGAGGGGGATTCTCCTACAATGAGCAGTTCTTC.

The V and J genes are TRBV6-6 and TRBJ1-1, with D possibly being TRBD1 (5 bases). The V gene lost 5 bases and the J gene lost 10 bases, with 14 bases spanning the gap. Looked up from germline, CDR1 is MNHNY and CDR2 is SVGAGI (reference sequence). CDR3 size: 12 residues. The CDR3 spells CASSPRPRGAFF. Here the CDR3 DNA reads TGTGCCAGCAGTCCACGGCCAAGGGGAGCTTTCTTT.